This TCR beta chain was sequenced for a study of human T cells and chemical hapten exposure. Ten or more counts support this clonotype. Its antigen is undetermined. Original processing notes: The number of TCRs in each sample had a median of about 95,000 and spanned about 23,224 to 690,600. TCRdb independently ran MiXCR on the RACE reads; one entry per CDR3 protein. The V and J calls were determined by TCRdb, not by the authors. The repertoire includes some 82,000 distinct CDR3 sequences, around 6.7% of them detected once, and 1.3% sits in the top ten. Germline loops: CDR1 DFQATT, CDR2 SNEGSKA (reference sequence). The trim removed 1 base at V and 0 bases at J, leaving 4 bases unmatched. This CDR3 region has 15 residues. Study-level findings and limits: TCRs exceeding 1 in 1000 frequency stayed unchanged with DPC sensitization.

Time point denoted: patch test 2, 6 weeks after DPC sensitization. Treatment in this sample: therapeutic diphenylcyclopropenone sensitization with weekly scalp DPC. The sample was whole blood, taken in connection with sensitization to the hapten diphenylcyclopropenone (DPC). This clonotype was sampled from a woman between 25 and 40 years old with alopecia areata. Some clones in this sample may be carry-over from other donors' samples. The chain combines TRBV20-1 with TRBJ2-3; 7 positions match TRBD2. The CDR3 sequence: CSARAWGGSTDTQYF. The CDR3 region has the DNA TGCAGTGCTAGAGCGTGGGGGGGAAGCACAGATACGCAGTATTTT.